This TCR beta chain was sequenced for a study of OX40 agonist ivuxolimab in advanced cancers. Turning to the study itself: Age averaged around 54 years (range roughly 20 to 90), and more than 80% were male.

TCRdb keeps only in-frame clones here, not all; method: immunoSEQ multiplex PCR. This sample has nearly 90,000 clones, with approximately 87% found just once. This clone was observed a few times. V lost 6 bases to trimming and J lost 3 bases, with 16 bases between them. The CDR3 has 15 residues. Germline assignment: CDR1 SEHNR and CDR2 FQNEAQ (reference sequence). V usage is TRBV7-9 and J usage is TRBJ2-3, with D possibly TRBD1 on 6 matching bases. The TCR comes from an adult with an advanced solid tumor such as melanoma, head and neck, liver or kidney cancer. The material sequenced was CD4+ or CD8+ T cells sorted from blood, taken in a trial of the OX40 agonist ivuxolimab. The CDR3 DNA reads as TGTGCCAGCAGTTCACAGGGAAAGGGAACAGATACGCAGTATTTT. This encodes CASSSQGKGTDTQYF.